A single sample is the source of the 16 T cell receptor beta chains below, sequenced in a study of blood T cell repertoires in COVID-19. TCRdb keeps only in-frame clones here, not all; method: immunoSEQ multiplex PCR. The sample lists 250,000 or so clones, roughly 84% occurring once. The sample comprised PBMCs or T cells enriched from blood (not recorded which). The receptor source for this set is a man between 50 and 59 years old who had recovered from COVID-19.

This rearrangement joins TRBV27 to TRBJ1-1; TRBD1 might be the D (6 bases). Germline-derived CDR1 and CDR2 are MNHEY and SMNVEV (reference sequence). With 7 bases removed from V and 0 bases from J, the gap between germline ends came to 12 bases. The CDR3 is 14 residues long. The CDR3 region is CASKDSSMNTEAFF. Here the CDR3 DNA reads TGTGCCAGCAAGGACAGCTCAATGAACACTGAAGCTTTCTTT.

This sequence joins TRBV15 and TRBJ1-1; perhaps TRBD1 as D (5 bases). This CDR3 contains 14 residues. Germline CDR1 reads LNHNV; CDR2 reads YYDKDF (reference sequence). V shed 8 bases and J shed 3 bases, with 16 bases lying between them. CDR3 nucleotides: TGTGCCACCGGACGGGTTTCCAGGGACACTGAAGCTTTCTTT. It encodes CATGRVSRDTEAFF.

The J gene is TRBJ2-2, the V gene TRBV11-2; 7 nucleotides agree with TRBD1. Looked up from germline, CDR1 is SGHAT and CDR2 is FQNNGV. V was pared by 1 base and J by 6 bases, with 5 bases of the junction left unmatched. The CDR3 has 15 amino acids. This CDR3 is CASSLATGSAGELFF. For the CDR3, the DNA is TGTGCCAGCAGCTTAGCGACAGGGTCGGCCGGGGAGCTGTTTTTT.

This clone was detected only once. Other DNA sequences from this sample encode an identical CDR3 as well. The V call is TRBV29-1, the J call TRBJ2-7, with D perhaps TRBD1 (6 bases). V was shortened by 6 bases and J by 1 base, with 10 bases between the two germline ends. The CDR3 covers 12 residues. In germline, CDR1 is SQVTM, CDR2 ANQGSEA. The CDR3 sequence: CSVKGQSYEQYF. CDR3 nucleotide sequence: TGCAGCGTCAAAGGACAGTCCTACGAGCAGTACTTC.

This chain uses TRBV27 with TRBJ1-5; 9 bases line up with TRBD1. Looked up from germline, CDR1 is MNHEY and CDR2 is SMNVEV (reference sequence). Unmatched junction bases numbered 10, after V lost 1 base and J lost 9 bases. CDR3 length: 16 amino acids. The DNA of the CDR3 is TGTGCCAGCAGTTTATTCCAGGGACAGGGTTTAGGGCCCCAGCATTTT. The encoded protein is CASSLFQGQGLGPQHF.

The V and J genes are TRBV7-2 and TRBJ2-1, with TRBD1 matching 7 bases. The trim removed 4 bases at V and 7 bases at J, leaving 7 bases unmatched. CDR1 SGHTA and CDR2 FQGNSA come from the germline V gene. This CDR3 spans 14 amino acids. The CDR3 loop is CASSSRQGRNEQFF. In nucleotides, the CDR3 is TGTGCCAGCAGCTCCCGACAGGGTAGAAATGAGCAGTTCTTC.

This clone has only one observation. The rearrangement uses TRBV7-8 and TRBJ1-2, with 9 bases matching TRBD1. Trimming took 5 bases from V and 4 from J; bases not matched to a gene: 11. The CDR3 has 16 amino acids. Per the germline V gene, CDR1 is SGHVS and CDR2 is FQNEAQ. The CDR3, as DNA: TGTGCCAGCAGCGACCGGACAGGGGCGAGTGGCTATGGCTACACCTTC. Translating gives CASSDRTGASGYGYTF.

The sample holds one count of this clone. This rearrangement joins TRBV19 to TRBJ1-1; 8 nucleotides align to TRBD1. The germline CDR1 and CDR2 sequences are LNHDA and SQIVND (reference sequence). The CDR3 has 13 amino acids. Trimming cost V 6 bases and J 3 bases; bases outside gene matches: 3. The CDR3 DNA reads TGTGCCAGTAGCTCGGACAGGGACACTGAAGCTTTCTTT. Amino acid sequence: CASSSDRDTEAFF.

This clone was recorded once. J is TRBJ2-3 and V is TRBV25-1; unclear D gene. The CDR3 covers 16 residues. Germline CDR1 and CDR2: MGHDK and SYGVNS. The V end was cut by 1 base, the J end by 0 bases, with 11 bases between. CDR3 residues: CASSEWATLSTDTQYF. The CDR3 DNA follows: TGTGCCAGCAGTGAATGGGCCACCTTAAGCACAGATACGCAGTATTTT.

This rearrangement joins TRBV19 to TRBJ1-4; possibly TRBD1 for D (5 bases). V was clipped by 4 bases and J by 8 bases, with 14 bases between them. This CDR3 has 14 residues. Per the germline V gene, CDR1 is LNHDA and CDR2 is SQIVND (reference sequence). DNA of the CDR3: TGTGCCAGTAGTACGGGAGGGGTTGGGGAAAAACTGTTTTTT. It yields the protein CASSTGGVGEKLFF. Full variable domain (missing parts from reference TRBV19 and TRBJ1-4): DGGITQSPKYLFRKEGQNVTLSCEQNLNHDAMYWYRQDPGQGLRLIYYSQIVNDFQKGDIAEGYSVSREKKESFPLTVTSAQKNPTAFYLCASSTGGVGEKLFFGSGTQLSVL.

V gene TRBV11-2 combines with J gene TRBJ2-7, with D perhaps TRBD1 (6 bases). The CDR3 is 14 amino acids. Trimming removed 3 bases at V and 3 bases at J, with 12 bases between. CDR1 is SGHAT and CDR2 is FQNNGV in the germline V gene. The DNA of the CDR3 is TGTGCCAGCAGCTTCGGGACAACCTTCTACGAGCAGTACTTC. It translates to CASSFGTTFYEQYF.

In DNA form, the CDR3 reads TGTGCCAGCAGCTTAGTCGGTTCTTCCGGCTACACCTTC. This codes for CASSLVGSSGYTF. The chain has TRBV7-9 and TRBJ1-2; D uncertain. V lost 1 base to trimming and J lost 8 bases, with 11 bases between them. The CDR3 has 13 amino acids. Germline V lookup: CDR1 SEHNR, CDR2 FQNEAQ (reference sequence).

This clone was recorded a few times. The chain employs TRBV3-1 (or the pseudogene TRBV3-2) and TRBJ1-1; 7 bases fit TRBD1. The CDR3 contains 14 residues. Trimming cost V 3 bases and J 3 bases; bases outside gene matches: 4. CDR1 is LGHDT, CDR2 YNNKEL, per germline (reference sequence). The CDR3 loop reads CASSQPGQYTEAFF. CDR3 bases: TGTGCCAGCAGCCAGCCGGGACAGTACACTGAAGCTTTCTTT.

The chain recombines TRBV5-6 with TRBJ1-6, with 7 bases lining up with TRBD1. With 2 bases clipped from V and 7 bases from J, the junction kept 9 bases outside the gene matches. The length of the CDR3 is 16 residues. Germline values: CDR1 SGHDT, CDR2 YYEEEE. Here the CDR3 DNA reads TGTGCCAGCAGCTTCTTAGACAGGGTTGTGAATTCACCCCTCCACTTT. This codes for CASSFLDRVVNSPLHF.

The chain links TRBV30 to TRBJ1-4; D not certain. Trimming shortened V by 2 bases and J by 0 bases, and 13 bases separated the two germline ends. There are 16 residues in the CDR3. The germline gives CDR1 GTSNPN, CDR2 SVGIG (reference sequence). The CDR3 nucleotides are TGTGCCTGGAGTCCAGCGGGGTTTGCAACTAATGAAAAACTGTTTTTT. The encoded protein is CAWSPAGFATNEKLFF.

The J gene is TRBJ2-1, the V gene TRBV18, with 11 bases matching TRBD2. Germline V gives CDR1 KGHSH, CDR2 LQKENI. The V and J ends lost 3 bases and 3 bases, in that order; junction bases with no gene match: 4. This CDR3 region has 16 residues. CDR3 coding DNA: TGTGCCAGCTCACCCCGGACTAGCGGGTTCTACAATGAGCAGTTCTTC. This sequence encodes CASSPRTSGFYNEQFF.